These 6 T cell receptor beta chains originate from one sample sequenced in a study of T cell repertoires in cytomegalovirus infection (dated by TCRdb to between 2017 and 2020). TCRdb records Illumina HiSeq 1500 as the sequencer. The public reads were reanalyzed by TCRdb: fastp trimming at Q25, MiXCR alignment, in-frame beta chains only. All rows with the same CDR3 protein become a single entry with the most common DNA and genes. For this sample there are roughly 200,000 distinct CDR3 sequences; less than 9.5% appear just once. Together, the top ten hold about 4.6% of the sample. Sequenced sample: PBMCs. These receptors all come from a human donor in good health (CMV status not recorded). Some clones in this sample may be carry-over from other donors' samples.

Concerning this clonotype itself: It may be a read error: a sequence one base away is much more abundant. This chain connects TRBV7-2 to TRBJ2-4; 10 bases map to TRBD2. Germline values: CDR1 SGHTA, CDR2 FQGNSA. This CDR3 spans 17 amino acids. The CDR3 region has the DNA TGTGCCGGCAGCCGCACCGGGACTAGCGACGGCAAAAACATTCAGTACTTC. Its protein product is CAGSRTGTSDGKNIQYF.

This clonotype was found many times. The chain uses TRBV7-8 and TRBJ1-5, with D maybe TRBD1 (5 bases). Germline V gives CDR1 SGHVS, CDR2 FQNEAQ. Trimming removed 5 bases at V and 5 bases at J, with 19 bases between. The length of the CDR3 is 16 residues. The CDR3 nucleotides are TGTGCCAGCAGCCCAGCGATGTTTGGGGCGGATCAGCCCCAGCATTTT. Translating it yields CASSPAMFGADQPQHF.

This sequence joins TRBV20-1 and TRBJ2-7, with 10 bases aligning to TRBD2. Losses at the gene ends were 0 bases for V and 4 bases for J; bases not matched to a gene: 6. The CDR3 length is 15 residues. Germline V gene data show CDR1 as DFQATT and CDR2 as SNEGSKA (reference sequence). This CDR3 is CSAREPGLAPYEQYF. Here the CDR3 DNA reads TGCAGTGCTAGAGAACCGGGACTAGCGCCATACGAGCAGTACTTC.

Details on this clonotype: A much larger clonotype is one base distant, so this may be a read error. The V call is TRBV15, the J call TRBJ1-4; TRBD1 is a possible D gene (6 bases). The V gene lost 2 bases and the J gene lost 12 bases, with 16 bases spanning the gap. CDR1 LNHNV and CDR2 YYDKDF come from the germline V gene (reference sequence). The CDR3 loop spans 14 amino acids. CDR3 sequence (DNA): TGTGCCACCAGCAGATCCAGGGGTGTGGAAGAACTGTTTTTT. This codes for CATSRSRGVEELFF.

This clonotype has at least ten counts. The V and J genes are TRBV6-5 and TRBJ2-1; 13 bases line up with TRBD2. The trim removed 0 bases at V and 10 bases at J, leaving 6 bases unmatched. The CDR3 has 16 amino acids. CDR1 is MNHEY and CDR2 is SVGAGI in the germline V gene. CDR3 loop: CASSYSITSGGGEQFF. Written as DNA, the CDR3 is TGTGCCAGCAGTTACTCGATAACTAGCGGGGGGGGAGAGCAGTTCTTC.

There are many counts of this clonotype. This rearrangement joins TRBV2 to TRBJ2-1; a weak D match, TRBD2 (5 bases). V was trimmed by 6 bases and J by 0 bases, leaving 12 bases between them. CDR3 size: 15 residues. The germline gives CDR1 SNHLY, CDR2 FYNNEI. The CDR3 is CASSAGPSSYNEQFF. CDR3 nucleotides: TGTGCCAGCAGCGCGGGCCCTAGCTCCTACAATGAGCAGTTCTTC.